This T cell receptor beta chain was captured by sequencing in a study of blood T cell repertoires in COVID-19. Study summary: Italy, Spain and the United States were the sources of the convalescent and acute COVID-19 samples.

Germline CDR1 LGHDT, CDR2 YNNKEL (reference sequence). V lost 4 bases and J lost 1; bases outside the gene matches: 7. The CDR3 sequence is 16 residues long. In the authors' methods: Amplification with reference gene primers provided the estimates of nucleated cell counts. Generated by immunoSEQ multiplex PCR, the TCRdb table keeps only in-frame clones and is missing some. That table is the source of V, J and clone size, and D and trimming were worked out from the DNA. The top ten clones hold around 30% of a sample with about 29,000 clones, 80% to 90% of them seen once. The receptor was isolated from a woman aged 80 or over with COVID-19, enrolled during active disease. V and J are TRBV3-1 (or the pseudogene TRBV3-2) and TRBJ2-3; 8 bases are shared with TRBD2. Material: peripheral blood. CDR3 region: CASSPRGAGGTDTQYF. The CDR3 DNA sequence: TGTGCCAGCAGCCCCCGGGGAGCGGGGGGCACAGATACGCAGTATTTT.